This TCR beta chain appears in the sequencing data of a study of T-cell memory formation after mild COVID-19. About the study: TCR clusters mostly belonged to single donors.

Each CDR3 protein gets one entry after TCRdb re-called the 5' RACE reads with MiXCR. This table holds 90,000 to 120,000 distinct CDR3 sequences, roughly a sixth found once. General study results and limits: Clones shrinking from day 15 to 85 showed even CD4/CD8 mixes; later expanders tilted CD4+. Cross-reactive memory appears to have joined, as suggested by some responding clones showing up in pre-infection memory. Among clones peaking at day 37 in the second wave, SARS-CoV-2 specificity remained unconfirmed.

This clonotype came up a few times. Its antigen remains unidentified. The CDR3 runs 15 residues. With 2 bases removed from V and 5 bases from J, the gap between germline ends came to 14 bases. Germline V gives CDR1 SGHRS, CDR2 YFSETQ. The V and J genes are TRBV5-1 and TRBJ2-1; D is unresolved. Source material: PBMCs or a T cell subset sorted from them (not recorded which). The TCR sequence derives from a man younger than 35 who had mild COVID-19 (a few samples of this study predate the infection). Cell type and time point are not known. CDR3 sequence reads: CASSFDAMINNEQFF. The CDR3 bases are TGCGCCAGCAGCTTTGATGCCATGATCAACAATGAGCAGTTCTTC.